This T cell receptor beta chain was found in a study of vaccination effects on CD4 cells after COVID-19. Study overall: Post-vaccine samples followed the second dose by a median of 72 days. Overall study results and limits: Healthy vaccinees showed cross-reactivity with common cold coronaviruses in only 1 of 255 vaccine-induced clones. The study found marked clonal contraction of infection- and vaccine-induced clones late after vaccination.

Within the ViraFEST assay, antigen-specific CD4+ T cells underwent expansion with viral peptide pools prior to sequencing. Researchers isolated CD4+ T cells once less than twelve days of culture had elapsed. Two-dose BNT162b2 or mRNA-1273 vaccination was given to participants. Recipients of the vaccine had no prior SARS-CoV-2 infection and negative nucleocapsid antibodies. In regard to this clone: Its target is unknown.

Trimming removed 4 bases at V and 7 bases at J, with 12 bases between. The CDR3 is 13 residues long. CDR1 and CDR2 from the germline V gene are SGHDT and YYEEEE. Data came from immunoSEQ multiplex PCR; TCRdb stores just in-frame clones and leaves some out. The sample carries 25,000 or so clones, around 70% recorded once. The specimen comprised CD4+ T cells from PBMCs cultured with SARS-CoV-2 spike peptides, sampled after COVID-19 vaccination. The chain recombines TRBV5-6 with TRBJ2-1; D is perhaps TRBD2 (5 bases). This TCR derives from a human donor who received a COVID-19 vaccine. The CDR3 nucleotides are TGTGCCAGCAGCGTGACCGGACTTAATGAGCAGTTCTTC. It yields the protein CASSVTGLNEQFF.